This T cell receptor (beta chain) was obtained from a study of T cell responses to AZD1222 COVID-19 vaccine. The CDR3 contains 16 residues. Germline V lookup: CDR1 LGHDT, CDR2 YNNKEL (reference sequence). V shed 1 base and J 9 bases; nucleotides not matched to a gene: 7. Findings of the study overall: Clonal diversity may have been underestimated in mostly white British donors. All repertoire sampling was performed exclusively after the peak T cell response.

Comments on this clone: As yet, its antigen is unknown.

Sequenced by immunoSEQ multiplex PCR; TCRdb stores in-frame clones only, minus some. The sample has over 100,000 clones; roughly 89% are singletons. The sequence was obtained from an adult in good health. The sequences come from peripheral blood, collected on day 0 of AZD1222 vaccination. The chain carries TRBV3-1 (or the pseudogene TRBV3-2) and TRBJ1-6; TRBD1 matches 9 bases. Here the CDR3 DNA reads TGTGCCAGCAGCCAAGGGACAGGGGTTCACGGTTCACCCCTCCACTTT. Protein product: CASSQGTGVHGSPLHF.